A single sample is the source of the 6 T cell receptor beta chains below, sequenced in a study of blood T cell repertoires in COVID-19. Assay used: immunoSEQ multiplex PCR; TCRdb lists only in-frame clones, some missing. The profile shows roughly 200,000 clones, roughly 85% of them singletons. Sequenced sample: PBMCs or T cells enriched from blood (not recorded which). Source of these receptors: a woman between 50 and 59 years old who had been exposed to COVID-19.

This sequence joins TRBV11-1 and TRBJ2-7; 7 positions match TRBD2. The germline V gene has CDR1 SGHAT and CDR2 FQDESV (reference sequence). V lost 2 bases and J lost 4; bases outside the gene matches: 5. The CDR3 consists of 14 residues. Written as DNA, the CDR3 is TGTGCCAGCAGCTTATCGGGGGGTACATACGAGCAGTACTTC. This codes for CASSLSGGTYEQYF.

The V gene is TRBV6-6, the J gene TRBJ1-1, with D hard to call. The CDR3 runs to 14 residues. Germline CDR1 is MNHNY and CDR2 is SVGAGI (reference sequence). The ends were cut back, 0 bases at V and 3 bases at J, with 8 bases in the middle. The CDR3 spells CASSYSEGYTEAFF. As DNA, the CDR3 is TGTGCCAGCAGTTACTCGGAGGGCTACACTGAAGCTTTCTTT.

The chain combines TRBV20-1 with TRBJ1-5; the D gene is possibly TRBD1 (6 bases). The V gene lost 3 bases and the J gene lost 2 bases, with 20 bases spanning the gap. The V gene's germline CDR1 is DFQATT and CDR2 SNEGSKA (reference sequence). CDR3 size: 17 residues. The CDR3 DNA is TGCAGTGCTAGTTCCGGGACAAGCTTCCCCGGCAATCAGCCCCAGCATTTT. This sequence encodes CSASSGTSFPGNQPQHF.

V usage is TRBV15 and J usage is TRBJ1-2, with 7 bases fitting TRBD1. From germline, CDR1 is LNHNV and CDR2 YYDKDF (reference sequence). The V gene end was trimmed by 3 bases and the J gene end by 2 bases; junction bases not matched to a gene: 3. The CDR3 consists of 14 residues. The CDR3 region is CATSSGQANYGYTF. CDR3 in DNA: TGTGCCACCAGCAGTGGACAGGCGAACTATGGCTACACCTTC. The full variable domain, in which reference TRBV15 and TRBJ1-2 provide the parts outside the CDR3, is DAMVIQNPRYQVTQFGKPVTLSCSQTLNHNVMYWYQQKSSQAPKLLFHYYDKDFNNEADTPDNFQSRRPNTSFCFLDIRSPGLGDTAMYLCATSSGQANYGYTFGSGTRLTVV.

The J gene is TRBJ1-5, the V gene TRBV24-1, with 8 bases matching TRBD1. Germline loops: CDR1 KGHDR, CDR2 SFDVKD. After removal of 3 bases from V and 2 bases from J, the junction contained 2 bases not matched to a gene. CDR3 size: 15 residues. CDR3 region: CATSDTTGGNQPQHF. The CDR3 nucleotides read TGTGCCACCAGTGATACGACAGGGGGCAATCAGCCCCAGCATTTT.

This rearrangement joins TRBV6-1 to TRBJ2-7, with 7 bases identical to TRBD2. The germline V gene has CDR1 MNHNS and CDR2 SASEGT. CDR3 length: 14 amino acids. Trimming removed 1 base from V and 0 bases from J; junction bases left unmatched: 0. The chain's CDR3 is CASSEGGGSYEQYF. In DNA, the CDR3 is TGTGCCAGCAGTGAAGGCGGGGGCTCCTACGAGCAGTACTTC.